The rows below give T cell receptor beta chains drawn from one sample of a study of blood T cells in healthy people across ages. Via MiXCR, TCRdb re-called the 5' RACE reads, giving one row per CDR3 protein. The sample has over 1,500,000 distinct CDR3 sequences, around 48% seen once. Sequenced: blood. The receptor source for this set is a woman aged 40 to 50 in good health. Both conserved end residues are part of each CDR3. The order of the fields is V gene, D gene, J gene, clone size, CDR3 DNA, CDR3 protein. D genes are given only for firm matches. Clone size is shown for a subset of rows, as once, few, many or a class of expanded clone.

TRBV4-1	TRBD1	TRBJ2-7	.	TGCGCCAGCAGCCAACCACGGGACAGTAGCTACGAGCAGTACTTC	CASSQPRDSSYEQYF
TRBV28	.	TRBJ2-3	.	TGTGCCAGCGGACTTAGGACTACCGCTAGCACAGATACGCAGTATTTT	CASGLRTTASTDTQYF
TRBV20-1	TRBD1	TRBJ1-5	.	TGCAGTGCCCGGACAGGGGAGGCTCAGCCCCAGCATTTT	CSARTGEAQPQHF
TRBV15	.	TRBJ2-3	few	TGTGCCACCAGCAGAGATGGCACAGATACGCAGTATTTT	CATSRDGTDTQYF
TRBV20-1	.	TRBJ2-1	.	TGCAGTGCTGTTCCCGGGTATGCCTACAATGAGCAGTTCTTC	CSAVPGYAYNEQFF
TRBV3-1	TRBD1	TRBJ2-1	.	TGTGCCAGCAGCCAAGAGATCCCCGGGACAGCTTCTACCTACAATGAGCAGTTCTTC	CASSQEIPGTASTYNEQFF
TRBV21-1	.	TRBJ2-7	.	TGTGCCAGTCCTTGCTCCTACGAGCAGTACTTC	CASPCSYEQYF
TRBV12-3/TRBV12-4	.	TRBJ1-2	few	TGTGCCAGCACCCCGCAGACGAACTATGGCTACACCTTC	CASTPQTNYGYTF
TRBV27	TRBD2	TRBJ2-1	.	TGTGCCAGCAGTTTTTCGTTCGGGACTAGCGGCTACAATGAGCAGTTCTTC	CASSFSFGTSGYNEQFF
TRBV2	TRBD1	TRBJ2-1	.	TGTGCCAGCAGTGGCCCGCAGGGGGCGATCGGTGAGCAGTTCTTC	CASSGPQGAIGEQFF
TRBV7-2	TRBD2	TRBJ2-5	many	TGTGCCAGCAGCTTGACTAGCGGGGGACCCCAAGAGACCCAGTACTTC	CASSLTSGGPQETQYF
TRBV6-2/TRBV6-3	.	TRBJ2-3	few	TGTGCCAGCAGTTATGCCCGGGGAAGCACAGATACGCAGTATTTT	CASSYARGSTDTQYF
TRBV24-1	TRBD1	TRBJ2-3	.	TGTGCCACCAGTGATCCGGACAGGGCCCCCACAGATACGCAGTATTTT	CATSDPDRAPTDTQYF
TRBV11-2	.	TRBJ2-5	.	TGTGCCAGCAGCCGGAGTGTTAGGCGTGAGACCCAGTACTTC	CASSRSVRRETQYF
TRBV27	.	TRBJ1-5	.	TGTGCCAGCAGTTTACGGAGACAGGAAGGCAATCAGCCCCAGCATTTT	CASSLRRQEGNQPQHF
TRBV4-2	.	TRBJ1-4	few	TGTGCCAGCAGCCAGCTGGGGTCCAATAATGAAAAACTGTTTTTT	CASSQLGSNNEKLFF
TRBV9	.	TRBJ2-7	.	TGTGCCAGCAGCGTGTGGACGACCGGGGGCGAGCAGTACTTC	CASSVWTTGGEQYF
TRBV13	TRBD1	TRBJ2-1	.	TGTGCCAGCAGCGGACAGGGTAATGAGCAGTTCTTC	CASSGQGNEQFF
TRBV7-9	.	TRBJ1-1	.	TGTGCCAGCAGCTTAGCGTCCAGGGCCCGGGCGGGAACTGAAGCTTTCTTT	CASSLASRARAGTEAFF
TRBV14	.	TRBJ2-7	.	TGTGCCAGCAGCCAAGATAAGGTTCTCCCCTACGAGCAGTACTTC	CASSQDKVLPYEQYF
TRBV11-1	.	TRBJ2-5	.	TGTGCCAGCAGCTTCGTGCAGGGGCACAATGAGCAGTACTTC	CASSFVQGHNEQYF
TRBV25-1	TRBD1	TRBJ2-4	few	TGTGCCAGCAGTGGGTTTAGCGGACAGGGGAGCATTCAGTACTTC	CASSGFSGQGSIQYF
TRBV10-3	.	TRBJ1-2	.	TGTGCCATCAGGGACAGCGGGACATCTTTTTATGGCTACACCTTC	CAIRDSGTSFYGYTF
TRBV4-3	TRBD2	TRBJ2-5	few	TGCGCCAGCAGCCAGGAAGGACTAGCGGGGGGGCAGGGGACCCAGTACTTC	CASSQEGLAGGQGTQYF
TRBV7-2	.	TRBJ1-6	.	TGTGCCAGCACCCCTCAGACAGGTCCTTCACCCCTCCACTTT	CASTPQTGPSPLHF
TRBV20-1	TRBD2	TRBJ2-3	.	TGCAGTGCTAGAGAAAGCGGGGGGGCTATCGCAGATACGCAGTATTTT	CSARESGGAIADTQYF
TRBV28	.	TRBJ2-1	.	TGTGCCAGCAGTTCCTACGGGGATGACAATGAGCAGTTCTTC	CASSSYGDDNEQFF
TRBV7-2	TRBD2	TRBJ2-1	few	TGTGCCAGCAGCTTTGGGACTAGCGGGGGGGCCGGGCAGTTCTTC	CASSFGTSGGAGQFF
TRBV28	.	TRBJ1-1	.	TGTGCCAGCAGACATAGGCCGGGGAGGCCGAACACTGAAGCTTTCTTT	CASRHRPGRPNTEAFF
TRBV24-1	TRBD1	TRBJ1-1	.	TGTGCCACCAGTGGACAGGGGGGACTTAACACTGAAGCTTTCTTT	CATSGQGGLNTEAFF
TRBV28	TRBD2	TRBJ2-7	.	TGTGCCAGCACGGGGACTAGCCACCTGAACGAGCAGTACTTC	CASTGTSHLNEQYF
TRBV5-1	.	TRBJ1-2	.	TGCGCCAGCAGCTTAACCGTAACAGGGCCCTATAACTATGGCTACACCTTC	CASSLTVTGPYNYGYTF
TRBV9	.	TRBJ1-6	once	TGTGCCAGCAAAGGGGGAGAGGGTTCACCCCTCCACTTT	CASKGGEGSPLHF
TRBV12-3/TRBV12-4	.	TRBJ2-6	few	TGTGCCAGCAGTTCGGGCCGGGGCTCTGGGGCCAACGTCCTGACTTTC	CASSSGRGSGANVLTF
TRBV7-2	.	TRBJ1-5	.	TGTGCCAGCAGCCGTCCCGGGGGAAATCAGCCCCAGCATTTT	CASSRPGGNQPQHF
TRBV5-1	.	TRBJ2-3	few	TGCGCCAGCAGCTTGGAGTCGGTCTCGGATACGCAGTATTTT	CASSLESVSDTQYF
TRBV28	.	TRBJ2-4	.	TGTGCCAGCTGGGGGGCCGGAAACATTCAGTACTTC	CASWGAGNIQYF
TRBV5-1	.	TRBJ2-1	few	TGCGCCAGCAGCGTTATATACAATGAGCAGTTCTTC	CASSVIYNEQFF
TRBV12-3/TRBV12-4	.	TRBJ2-7	.	TGTGCCAGCAGTTTGTGGCGCTCTCCGGTCCCCTACGAGCAGTACTTC	CASSLWRSPVPYEQYF
TRBV4-1	TRBD2	TRBJ2-1	.	TGCGCCAGCAGCCACGGGACTAGTTCAGGGTACAATGAGCAGTTCTTC	CASSHGTSSGYNEQFF
TRBV5-6	.	TRBJ2-7	.	TGTGCCAGCACCTTCGGGGCCGGGACTTCCTACGAGCAGTACTTC	CASTFGAGTSYEQYF
TRBV27	.	TRBJ1-1	few	TGTGCCAGCAGTTATAGGGCCTGGGACACTGAAGCTTTCTTT	CASSYRAWDTEAFF
TRBV9	.	TRBJ1-2	once	TGTGCCAGCGGCCCAGGGGACGAATATGGCTACACCTTC	CASGPGDEYGYTF
TRBV5-5	.	TRBJ2-7	.	TGTGCCAGCAGCTTGTCGGGTGGGGCAGTCGTTGAGCAGTACTTC	CASSLSGGAVVEQYF
TRBV13	.	TRBJ2-1	few	TGTGCCAGCAGCACCCGGGTAAATGAGCAGTTCTTC	CASSTRVNEQFF
TRBV7-2	.	TRBJ1-5	.	TGTGCCAGCACCTGGGCCCTTAATCAGCCCCAGCATTTT	CASTWALNQPQHF